This T cell receptor beta chain is drawn from a study of T cell responses to AZD1222 COVID-19 vaccine. Study findings and constraints: Unmutated regions of variants are reportedly targeted by nearly half of spike-specific TCRs. Across the whole spike, CD4 TCRs peaked at regions 160-218 and 743-854. Clonal diversity may have been underestimated in mostly white British donors. Receipt of two AZD1222 doses was followed by a rise in Spike-specific TCR breadth and depth.

The J segment lost 7 bases and the V segment lost 6 bases, leaving 5 bases of the junction unmatched. CDR1 LGHNT and CDR2 FRNRAP come from the germline V gene. The CDR3 runs to 13 residues. The repertoire was sequenced with immunoSEQ multiplex PCR; TCRdb's copy has only in-frame clones and lacks some. The sample holds more than 110,000 clones, around 93% seen once. This clone turned up a few times. The antigen remains unidentified. The sequence came from an adult in good health. The chain recombines TRBV12-5 with TRBJ1-4; 7 bases align to TRBD1. Source: peripheral blood, taken on day 0 of AZD1222 vaccination. CDR3 sequence: CASGFGQAEKLFF. CDR3 nucleotides: TGTGCTAGTGGATTCGGACAGGCTGAAAAACTGTTTTTT.